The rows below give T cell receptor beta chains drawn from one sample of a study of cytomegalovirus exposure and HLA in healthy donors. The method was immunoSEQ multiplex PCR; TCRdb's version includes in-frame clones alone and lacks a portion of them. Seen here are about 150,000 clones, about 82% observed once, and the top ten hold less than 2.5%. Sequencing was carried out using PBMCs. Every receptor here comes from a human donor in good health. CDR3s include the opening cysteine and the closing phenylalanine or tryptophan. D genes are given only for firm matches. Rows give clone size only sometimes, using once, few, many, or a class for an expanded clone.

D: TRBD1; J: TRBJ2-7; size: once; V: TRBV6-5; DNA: TGTGCCAGCAGCCCCCGGGACAGGGGCTCCTACGAGCAGTACTTC; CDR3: CASSPRDRGSYEQYF
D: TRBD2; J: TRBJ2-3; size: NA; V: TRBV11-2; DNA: TGTGCCAGCAGCCGAGGACTAGCGGGAGATACGCAGTATTTT; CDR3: CASSRGLAGDTQYF
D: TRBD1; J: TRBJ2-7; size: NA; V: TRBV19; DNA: TGTGCCAGTAGTATCGCAGGGGGCTACGAGCAGTACTTC; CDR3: CASSIAGGYEQYF
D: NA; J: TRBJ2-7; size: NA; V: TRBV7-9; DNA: TGTGCCAGCAGGGGGGCAGGGGACTACGAGCAGTACTTC; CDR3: CASRGAGDYEQYF
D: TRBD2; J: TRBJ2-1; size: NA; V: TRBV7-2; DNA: TGTGCCAGCAGCTTTACTAGCGGGGGCCACAATGAGCAGTTCTTC; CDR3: CASSFTSGGHNEQFF
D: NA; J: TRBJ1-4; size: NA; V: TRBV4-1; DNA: TGCGCCAGCAGCCACTCTGGTACTGCAACTAATGAAAAACTGTTTTTT; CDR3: CASSHSGTATNEKLFF
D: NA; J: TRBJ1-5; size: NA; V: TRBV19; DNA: TGTGCCAGCCATGGGGGCACCTCCGTCGAGCCCCAGCATTTT; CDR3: CASHGGTSVEPQHF
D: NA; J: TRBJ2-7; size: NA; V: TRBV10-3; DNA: TGTGCCATCAGTGAACGCGCGTTCGAGCAGTACTTC; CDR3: CAISERAFEQYF
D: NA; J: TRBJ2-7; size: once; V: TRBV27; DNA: TGTGCCAGCAGTATCAGGGTTTCGGCACACGAGCAGTACTTC; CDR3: CASSIRVSAHEQYF
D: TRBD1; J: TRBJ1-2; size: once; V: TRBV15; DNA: TGTGCCACCAGCGCACAGGGGGCAAAGGGCTACACCTTC; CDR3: CATSAQGAKGYTF
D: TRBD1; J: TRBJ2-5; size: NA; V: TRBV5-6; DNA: TGTGCCAGCAGCCAACGACAGGGGGCGCGGCGAGAGACCCAGTACTTC; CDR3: CASSQRQGARRETQYF
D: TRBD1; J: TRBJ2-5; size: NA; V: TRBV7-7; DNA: TGTGCCAGCAGCCCCCGGACAGGGGGGGAGACCCAGTACTTC; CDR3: CASSPRTGGETQYF
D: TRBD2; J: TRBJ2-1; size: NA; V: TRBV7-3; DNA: TGTGCCAGCAGCTTTGGGACTACCTACAATGAGCAGTTCTTC; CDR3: CASSFGTTYNEQFF
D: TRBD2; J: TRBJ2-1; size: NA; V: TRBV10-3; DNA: TGTGCCATCAGTGTCCCGACTAGCGGGGGCACCACGAATGAGCAGTTCTTC; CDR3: CAISVPTSGGTTNEQFF
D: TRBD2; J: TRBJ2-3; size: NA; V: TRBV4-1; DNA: TGCGCCAGCAGCCAAGACCCAGCGGGGGGCACAGATACGCAGTATTTT; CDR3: CASSQDPAGGTDTQYF
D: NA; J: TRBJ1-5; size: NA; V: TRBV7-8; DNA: TGTGCCAGCAGCTTAGGGCAGAGCAATCAGCCCCAGCATTTT; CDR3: CASSLGQSNQPQHF
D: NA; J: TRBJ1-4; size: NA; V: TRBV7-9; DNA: TGTGCCAGCAGCTCAGCGATAGCGGGGGAAAAACTGTTTTTT; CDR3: CASSSAIAGEKLFF
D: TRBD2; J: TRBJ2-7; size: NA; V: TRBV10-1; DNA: TGCGCCAAATCAATGAGGACTAGCGGGGGGATATACGAGCAGTACTTC; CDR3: CAKSMRTSGGIYEQYF
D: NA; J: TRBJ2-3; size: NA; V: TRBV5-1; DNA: TGCGCCAGCAGAGGGGGGGCGGGAGTTAGCACAGATACGCAGTATTTT; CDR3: CASRGGAGVSTDTQYF
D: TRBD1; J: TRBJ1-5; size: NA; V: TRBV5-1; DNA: TGCGCCAGCAGCTGGACAGGGGGCGCCGAGCAGCCCCAGCATTTT; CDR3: CASSWTGGAEQPQHF
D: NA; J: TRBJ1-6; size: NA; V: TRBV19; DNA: TGTGCCAGTAGTATAGGGTCAGGGCTTGGTTCACCCCTCCACTTT; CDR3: CASSIGSGLGSPLHF
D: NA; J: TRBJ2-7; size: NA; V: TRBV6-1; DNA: TGTGCCAGCATTATTAACTACGAGCAGTACTTC; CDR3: CASIINYEQYF
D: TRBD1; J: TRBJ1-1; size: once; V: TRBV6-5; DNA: TGTGCCAGCAGTTACCGGGGACAGGGCTATAGCACTGAAGCTTTCTTT; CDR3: CASSYRGQGYSTEAFF
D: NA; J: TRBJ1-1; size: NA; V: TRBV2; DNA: TGTGCCAGCACCCAAAGGGGGACAAGGCAGAACACTGAAGCTTTCTTT; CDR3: CASTQRGTRQNTEAFF
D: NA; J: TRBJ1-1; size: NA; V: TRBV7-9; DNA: TGTGCCAGCAGCTTAGGTGTGGGACTGGGCACTGAAGCTTTCTTT; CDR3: CASSLGVGLGTEAFF
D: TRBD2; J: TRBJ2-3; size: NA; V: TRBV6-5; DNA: TGTGCCAGCAGTTACTCAGCTAGCGGGGAGTCAGATACGCAGTATTTT; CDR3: CASSYSASGESDTQYF
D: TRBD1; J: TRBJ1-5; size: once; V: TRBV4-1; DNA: TGCGCCAGCAGCCAAGAGCCACCGGGACAGGGGTATCAGCCCCAGCATTTT; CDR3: CASSQEPPGQGYQPQHF
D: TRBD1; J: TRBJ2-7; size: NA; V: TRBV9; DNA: TGTGCCAGCGGAACCGGGACAGGGTTCTACGAGCAGTACTTC; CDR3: CASGTGTGFYEQYF
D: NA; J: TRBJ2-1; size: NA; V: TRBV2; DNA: TGTGCCAGCACGGAGGGGTCCTCCTACAATGAGCAGTTCTTC; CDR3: CASTEGSSYNEQFF